Shown below are 2 T cell receptor beta chains from a single sample sequenced in a study of cytomegalovirus exposure and HLA in healthy donors. Method: immunoSEQ multiplex PCR; TCRdb's copy keeps in-frame clones and lacks some. The table has around 73,000 clones, approximately 90% seen once. The sequenced sample consisted of PBMCs. The receptors here all came from a woman between 18 and 29 years old in good health and CMV-seropositive.

This clone was seen a handful of times. The chain carries TRBV28 and TRBJ2-7, with 10 bases matching TRBD2. The J segment lost 2 bases and the V segment lost 6 bases, leaving 7 bases of the junction unmatched. The CDR3 spans 15 residues. In germline, CDR1 is MDHEN, CDR2 SYDVKM. CDR3 nucleotides: TGTGCCAGCAGATCGACTAGCGGGTCAACCTACGAGCAGTACTTC. This sequence encodes CASRSTSGSTYEQYF.

J is TRBJ1-4 and V is TRBV30; TRBD1 matches at 9 bases. Unmatched junction bases numbered 4, after V lost 1 base and J lost 7 bases. The CDR3 covers 14 residues. Germline loops: CDR1 GTSNPN, CDR2 SVGIG (reference sequence). Here the CDR3 reads CAWSDRTGVEKLFF. CDR3 nucleotides: TGTGCCTGGAGTGATCGGACAGGGGTTGAAAAACTGTTTTTT.